This note documents a single T cell receptor beta chain sequence. Its antigen is as yet unknown. The data originate from a study of cytomegalovirus exposure and HLA in healthy donors. Study in general: Previous work identified roughly 110 million unique TCR beta sequences from around 200 million T cells. Of all 400 or so donors who were genotyped, about 84% belonged to the Caucasian-associated ancestry cluster.

General study results and limits: Later analysis identified 16,000 or so TCR beta sequences associated with HLA alleles, using a false discovery rate threshold of 0.05. Reportedly, TCR beta sequences accurately predicted HLA-A and HLA-B alleles in most subjects.

Germline loops: CDR1 MNHEY, CDR2 SVGAGI. V shed 5 bases and J 3 bases; nucleotides not matched to a gene: 3. The CDR3 sequence is 14 residues long. It was with 60 Vbeta and 13 Jbeta primers that the PCR ran. The method was immunoSEQ multiplex PCR; TCRdb's version includes in-frame clones alone and lacks a portion of them. In the table there are 95,000 to 150,000 clones, about three quarters of which are singletons. The sample consisted of PBMCs. The gene calls are TRBV6-5 and TRBJ2-3, with 9 bases identical to TRBD2. The sequence derives from a man between 45 and 60 years old in good health and CMV-seronegative. The CDR3 loop reads CASSPGLATDTQYF. The CDR3 nucleotides are TGTGCCAGCAGTCCGGGACTAGCAACAGATACGCAGTATTTT.